This T cell receptor beta chain appears in the sequencing data of a study of T-cell memory formation after mild COVID-19. Study observations and caveats: Contracting clones localized mainly to CM and EM when CD4+ and mainly to EMRA when CD8+. The study found balanced CD4/CD8 in clones contracting day 15 to 85 and a CD4+ lean in later expanders.

This clonotype has only a few counts. Its antigen is unknown. The V gene end was trimmed by 6 bases and the J gene end by 5 bases; junction bases not matched to a gene: 12. CDR1 and CDR2 (germline): SGHTA, FQGNSA. This CDR3 spans 16 amino acids. Barcoded TCR alpha and TCR beta cDNA libraries with UMIs came from 5'RACE using constant-segment primers. TCRdb re-derived calls from the 5' RACE reads in MiXCR, one entry per CDR3 protein. This sample has 200,000 to 250,000 distinct CDR3 sequences, with roughly 10% found just once. The receptor was derived from a man younger than 30 who had mild COVID-19 (a few samples of this study predate the infection). Cell type and time point are not known. Sequencing used PBMCs or a T cell subset sorted from them (not recorded which). This chain uses TRBV7-2 with TRBJ2-5, with 10 bases aligning to TRBD2. The CDR3 loop reads CASSAIRLAGRETQYF. CDR3 nucleotide sequence: TGTGCCAGCAGTGCAATTCGACTAGCGGGCCGGGAGACCCAGTACTTC.